This T cell receptor (beta chain) was obtained from a study of cytomegalovirus exposure and HLA in healthy donors (dated by TCRdb to 2016 to 2017). Background on the whole study: According to a later analysis, the approximately 130 validation repertoires were produced on the same platform as the roughly 600 repertoires of the first cohort. The study aimed to test whether cataloging public T cell receptors could reveal signatures of past pathogen exposure. Besides the first cohort of hundreds of subjects, a separate validation cohort made up of over 95 different subjects was used. To predict cytomegalovirus infection status, the study brought together high-throughput TCR immunosequencing, statistical association of individual TCRs with disease status, and machine learning. Overall study results and their limits: The study listed 164 TCR beta chains as associated with cytomegalovirus. Of the cluster scores, approximately 95% were above 0 in a later analysis, which found that TCRs clustered in the first cohort also tended to co-occur in the 120 validation repertoires. The validation cohort had no HLA typing available for a later analysis, so co-occurrence within that cohort was assessed over all 120 or so repertoires. A few of the identified cytomegalovirus-associated TCR beta chains were confirmed in vitro to be specific for cytomegalovirus antigens. The classifier was reported to diagnose cytomegalovirus status with high specificity and sensitivity in both the original and validation cohorts. While some public TCRs were present in many individuals, most TCR sequences turned up only very rarely across donors. The authors suggested that the approach could potentially be generalized to other disease states and immunological phenotypes.

The library was built by means of the immunoSEQ multiplex PCR assay. As for the authors' bioinformatics: A statistical classification framework was built to diagnose cytomegalovirus status from the catalog of TCR beta chain sequences. Sourced from immuneACCESS, this table was stored by TCRdb with only in-frame sequences that have V and J called. A share of the clones is absent; for the studies checked, an unresolved V gene accounts for under half, and the remainder has no known explanation. The V and J calls and clone size were taken over from that table, and D and trimming were inferred from the DNA. The sample has fewer than 200,000 clones on record, around 92% of them singletons. The ten largest clones take up under 4.5% of the sample. The donors belonged to the validation cohort of around 110 subjects, which was separate from the roughly 670-subject first cohort. Per the germline V gene (reference sequence), LNHDA is the CDR1 and SQIVND is the CDR2. At the junction V is shortened by 3 bases and J by 1 base, with 23 bases in between. The CDR3 runs 19 residues from the cysteine to the phenylalanine. The sequence is cut down to CDR3 DNA, 57 bases in frame from base 1.

On this clone itself: Its antigen is unknown. It has no much larger one-base neighbor in the sample; base qualities were not kept.

The rearrangement combines TRBV19 with TRBJ2-3; possibly the D gene is TRBD1, per 6 matching bases. The sequence was obtained from a man aged 18-30 years in good health and CMV-seropositive. Source material: PBMCs. The nucleotide sequence is TGTGCCAGTAGTATGGGCAGGGGATCGGCCTTGAGTGGCACAGATACGCAGTATTTT. Its amino acids are CASSMGRGSALSGTDTQYF.